These T cell receptor beta chains were read from a single sample in a study of cytomegalovirus exposure and HLA in healthy donors. The repertoire was sequenced with immunoSEQ multiplex PCR; TCRdb's copy has only in-frame clones and lacks some. Seen in this sample are over 100,000 clones; the ten most common clones hold roughly 6.6%. Material for sequencing was PBMCs. Every receptor here comes from a man aged 40-55 years in good health and CMV-seropositive. Each CDR3 is given with its conserved first and last residue. The D gene is left open where the match is weak.

D gene	J gene	V gene	CDR3 protein	CDR3 DNA
.	TRBJ2-4	TRBV7-2	CASSRPDRLKNIQYF	TGTGCCAGCAGCCGCCCGGACAGACTGAAAAACATTCAGTACTTC
TRBD2	TRBJ2-3	TRBV2	CASNGLAGTDTQYF	TGTGCCAGCAATGGACTAGCGGGCACAGATACGCAGTATTTT
.	TRBJ2-7	TRBV5-6	CASSLISGPREQYF	TGTGCCAGCAGCTTGATTAGCGGTCCCCGCGAGCAGTACTTC
.	TRBJ2-2	TRBV5-1	CASSFGANTGELFF	TGCGCCAGCAGCTTCGGGGCGAACACCGGGGAGCTGTTTTTT
TRBD2	TRBJ2-3	TRBV11-3	CASSPSGGRSDTQYF	TGTGCCAGCAGCCCATCTGGCGGGAGATCTGATACGCAGTATTTT
TRBD1	TRBJ1-3	TRBV7-9	CASSSGQVGNTIYF	TGTGCCAGCAGCTCGGGACAGGTTGGAAACACCATATATTTT
TRBD1	TRBJ2-2	TRBV2	CASKGQGGTGELFF	TGTGCCAGCAAAGGACAGGGCGGCACCGGGGAGCTGTTTTTT
.	TRBJ1-4	TRBV5-4	CASSLYGTNEKLFF	TGTGCCAGCAGCTTGTACGGGACTAATGAAAAACTGTTTTTT
.	TRBJ2-1	TRBV7-6	CASSLVGGNYNEQFF	TGTGCCAGCAGCTTAGTTGGTGGCAACTACAATGAGCAGTTCTTC
TRBD2	TRBJ2-1	TRBV27	CASSLFGGGVAYNEQFF	TGTGCCAGCAGTTTATTCGGGGGGGGAGTGGCCTACAATGAGCAGTTCTTC
TRBD1	TRBJ2-7	TRBV11-2	CASSSSGGTGGDEQYF	TGTGCCAGCAGCTCTAGCGGAGGGACAGGGGGCGACGAGCAGTACTTC
TRBD2	TRBJ2-3	TRBV28	CASSLVAGLLGTQYF	TGTGCCAGCAGTTTAGTGGCGGGACTACTGGGGACGCAGTATTTT
TRBD1	TRBJ1-1	TRBV20-1	CSARTGVAAFF	TGCAGTGCTCGGACAGGGGTTGCGGCTTTCTTT
TRBD1	TRBJ2-5	TRBV7-7	CASSFRTGVWETQYF	TGTGCTAGCAGCTTTCGAACAGGGGTTTGGGAGACCCAGTACTTC
.	TRBJ1-5	TRBV6-6	CASSQGNQPQHF	TGTGCCAGCTCGCAGGGTAATCAGCCCCAGCATTTT
TRBD2	TRBJ2-1	TRBV27	CASSPGLAGVNEQFF	TGTGCCAGCAGTCCCGGACTAGCGGGAGTCAATGAGCAGTTCTTC
.	TRBJ1-2	TRBV7-9	CASSLGVGPSYGYTF	TGTGCCAGCAGCTTAGGCGTGGGTCCTAGCTATGGCTACACCTTC
TRBD1	TRBJ2-3	TRBV5-4	CASSSMDRGRTDTQYF	TGTGCCAGCAGCTCGATGGACAGGGGACGGACAGATACGCAGTATTTT
.	TRBJ2-7	TRBV12-1	CASSPGGLATTYEQYF	TGTGCCAGCAGCCCGGGGGGGCTAGCGACTACCTACGAGCAGTACTTC
TRBD2	TRBJ2-7	TRBV29-1	CSVRDGRSYEQYF	TGCAGCGTTCGGGACGGGAGGTCCTACGAGCAGTACTTC
.	TRBJ2-7	TRBV2	CASSIISGTAFEQYF	TGTGCCAGCAGTATAATCTCCGGGACTGCATTCGAGCAGTACTTC
.	TRBJ1-2	TRBV28	CASSPRPEYGYTF	TGTGCCAGTAGCCCTCGGCCAGAATATGGCTACACCTTC
.	TRBJ2-3	TRBV2	CASSSQPPMDTQYF	TGTGCCAGCAGTTCCCAACCCCCTATGGATACGCAGTATTTT
.	TRBJ1-2	TRBV5-1	CASSLVEGPANYGYTF	TGCGCCAGCAGCTTGGTGGAGGGGCCAGCTAACTATGGCTACACCTTC
.	TRBJ1-3	TRBV5-1	CASSGGVPSGNTIYF	TGCGCCAGCAGCGGGGGGGTTCCCTCTGGAAACACCATATATTTT
TRBD2	TRBJ2-3	TRBV13	CASSQAGDGTDTQYF	TGTGCCAGCAGCCAAGCGGGAGATGGTACAGATACGCAGTATTTT
TRBD2	TRBJ2-2	TRBV7-8	CANRPMGGVRGGELFF	TGTGCCAACCGGCCAATGGGAGGGGTGAGGGGCGGGGAGCTGTTTTTT
TRBD1	TRBJ2-1	TRBV14	CASSHPGQGARDEQFF	TGTGCCAGCAGCCACCCAGGACAGGGGGCTCGAGATGAGCAGTTCTTC
.	TRBJ2-2	TRBV5-1	CASRLRTGHLNTGELFF	TGCGCCAGCAGATTAAGAACGGGACATTTGAACACCGGGGAGCTGTTTTTT
.	TRBJ2-1	TRBV30	CAWKGSSYNEQFF	TGTGCCTGGAAAGGGAGCTCCTACAATGAGCAGTTCTTC
TRBD2	TRBJ2-1	TRBV19	CASSIMASGRGYNEQFF	TGTGCCAGTAGTATAATGGCTAGCGGGAGGGGTTACAATGAGCAGTTCTTC
.	TRBJ2-2	TRBV15	CATSARAANTGELFF	TGTGCCACCAGCGCGAGGGCGGCAAACACCGGGGAGCTGTTTTTT
.	TRBJ2-1	TRBV4-1	CASSRSPANNEQFF	TGCGCCAGCAGCCGTAGCCCCGCCAACAATGAGCAGTTCTTC
.	TRBJ2-1	TRBV6-6	CASSTRGTPSYNEQFF	TGTGCCAGCAGTACCAGGGGAACCCCCTCCTACAATGAGCAGTTCTTC
TRBD2	TRBJ2-4	TRBV9	CASSVALAGEKNIQYF	TGTGCCAGCAGCGTGGCACTAGCGGGAGAGAAAAACATTCAGTACTTC
.	TRBJ2-7	TRBV7-2	CASSLRNSYEQYF	TGTGCCAGCAGCTTGCGGAACTCCTACGAGCAGTACTTC
.	TRBJ2-7	TRBV28	CASSLWRGTNEQYF	TGTGCCAGCAGTTTATGGCGGGGCACTAACGAGCAGTACTTC
.	TRBJ2-7	TRBV6-1	CASSESSGSYEQYF	TGTGCCAGCAGTGAATCCAGCGGCTCCTACGAGCAGTACTTC
TRBD1	TRBJ2-7	TRBV27	CASRGQDNSYEQYF	TGTGCCAGCAGGGGACAGGACAACTCCTACGAGCAGTACTTC
.	TRBJ1-2	TRBV6-6	CASITEFNYGYTF	TGTGCCAGCATAACAGAATTTAACTATGGCTACACCTTC
TRBD1	TRBJ2-5	TRBV5-1	CASSLGQGLETQYF	TGCGCCAGCAGCTTGGGACAGGGTTTGGAGACCCAGTACTTC